Below are 18 T cell receptor beta chains sequenced from a single sample in a study of T cells in Graves' hyperthyroidism and ophthalmopathy. The source material, RNA transcripts, was used to amplify TCR beta CDR3 regions. First-round RT-PCR targeting the TCR CDR3 was performed with the HTBI primer set. TCRdb ran MiXCR on the multiplex PCR reads and lists one entry per CDR3 protein. The sample holds 370,000 or so distinct CDR3 sequences; about 13% are singletons and the top ten take roughly 20%. Sample: blood. These receptors originate from a man aged 30-40 years with Graves' hyperthyroidism that later progressed to Graves' ophthalmopathy.

The sample holds a few counts of this clonotype. The chain employs TRBV11-2 and TRBJ2-1; 12 bases line up with TRBD2. Per germline, CDR1 SGHAT and CDR2 FQNNGV. The CDR3 is made up of 17 amino acids. The junction had 9 bases not matched to a gene; V was cut back by 2 bases and J by 7 bases. The CDR3 DNA follows: TGTGCCAGCAGCTTAAGAGCTAGCGGGGGGGATAGGAATGAGCAGTTCTTC. Translated: CASSLRASGGDRNEQFF.

Details on this clonotype: The final CDR3 position lacks the conserved phenylalanine or tryptophan, pointing to a likely read error. Here the CDR3 DNA reads TGTGCCAGCAGTTTTTTACCAGGGGCAGGAGGCGATCAGCCCCAGCATTCT. This encodes CASSFLPGAGGDQPQHS. This rearrangement joins TRBV28 to TRBJ1-5, with D maybe TRBD1 (6 bases). The CDR3 runs 17 residues. V dropped 3 bases and J dropped 5 bases, with 20 bases sitting between them. In germline, CDR1 is MDHEN, CDR2 SYDVKM.

The rearrangement links TRBV18 to TRBJ1-2, with a tentative D call TRBD1 (5 bases). V was clipped by 3 bases and J by 3 bases, with 14 bases between them. The CDR3 spans 15 residues. The germline V gene has CDR1 KGHSH and CDR2 LQKENI. The CDR3 sequence is CASSPTRSGDYGYTF. The CDR3 nucleotides read TGTGCCAGCTCACCCACCCGCTCGGGGGACTATGGCTACACCTTC.

This clonotype was seen repeatedly, ten times or more. V usage is TRBV28 and J usage is TRBJ1-4; D unresolved. This CDR3 comprises 15 residues. The germline gives CDR1 MDHEN, CDR2 SYDVKM. Trimming stripped 3 bases from V and 4 bases from J, with 12 bases between. CDR3: CASSFRGGDNEKLFF. In DNA, the CDR3 is TGTGCCAGCAGTTTTCGCGGTGGGGATAATGAAAAACTGTTTTTT.

There are many counts of this clonotype. The V and J genes are TRBV3-1 and TRBJ1-1; D may be TRBD1 (5 bases). From germline, CDR1 is LGHDT and CDR2 YNNKEL (reference sequence). The CDR3 has 15 amino acids. V lost 7 bases and J lost 4, with 19 bases in between. In nucleotides, the CDR3 is TGTGCCAGCATCGCGGGGTGGGGCGCAGGCACTGAAGCTTTCTTT. It yields the protein CASIAGWGAGTEAFF.

The chain recombines TRBV29-1 with TRBJ1-6, with a tentative D call TRBD1 (6 bases). The germline CDR1 and CDR2 sequences are SQVTM and ANQGSEA. Between the trimmed V and J ends, which lost 4 bases and 6 bases, there was a span of 10 bases. CDR3 length equals 13 residues. CDR3 loop: CSVGLGGNSPLHF. CDR3 nucleotide sequence: TGCAGCGTTGGATTAGGGGGTAATTCACCCCTCCACTTT. Based on the CDR3 plus reference TRBV29-1 and TRBJ1-6, the full variable domain is SAVISQKPSRDICQRGTSLTIQCQVDSQVTMMFWYRQQPGQSLTLIATANQGSEATYESGFVIDKFPISRPNLTFSTLTVSNMSPEDSSIYLCSVGLGGNSPLHFGNGTRLTVT.

The chain joins TRBV18 to TRBJ1-2; no reliable D call. The CDR3 has 12 amino acids. Per germline, CDR1 KGHSH and CDR2 LQKENI. The V gene lost 4 bases and the J gene lost 7 bases, with 10 bases spanning the gap. The CDR3 reads CASSLQRTGYTF. CDR3 nucleotide sequence: TGTGCCAGCTCACTGCAGAGGACTGGCTACACCTTC.

Many counts were recorded for this clonotype. The V gene is TRBV9, the J gene TRBJ1-6; D gene ambiguous. V shed 2 bases and J shed 7 bases, with 4 bases lying between them. Per the germline V gene, CDR1 is SGDLS and CDR2 is YYNGEE. The CDR3 spans 12 residues. DNA for the CDR3: TGTGCCAGCAGCGTCGAAAATTCACCCCTCCACTTT. Translation gives CASSVENSPLHF. Looking up the rest from reference TRBV9 and TRBJ1-6 gives the full variable domain: DSGVTQTPKHLITATGQRVTLRCSPRSGDLSVYWYQQSLDQGLQFLIQYYNGEERAKGNILERFSAQQFPDLHSELNLSSLELGDSALYFCASSVENSPLHFGNGTRLTVT.

This clonotype was seen many times. The rearrangement uses TRBV28 and TRBJ2-3; D is unclear. Germline CDR1 MDHEN, CDR2 SYDVKM. Trimming cost V 4 bases and J 1 base, with 9 bases left between them. The CDR3 is made up of 14 amino acids. CDR3 loop: CASSSLLRTDTQYF. CDR3 nucleotides: TGTGCCAGCAGTTCCCTTCTCCGCACAGATACGCAGTATTTT. The whole variable domain, remainder taken from reference TRBV28 and TRBJ2-3, is DVKVTQSSRYLVKRTGEKVFLECVQDMDHENMFWYRQDPGLGLRLIYFSYDVKMKEKGDIPEGYSVSREKKERFSLILESASTNQTSMYLCASSSLLRTDTQYFGPGTRLTVL.

This clonotype was seen at least ten times. This sequence joins TRBV5-1 and TRBJ2-3; D remains unclear. Trimming stripped 2 bases from V and 4 bases from J, with 5 bases between. The CDR3 runs to 12 residues. In germline, CDR1 is SGHRS, CDR2 YFSETQ. The CDR3 DNA sequence: TGCGCCAGCAGCTTTAACGCAGATACGCAGTATTTT. Its protein product is CASSFNADTQYF.

The chain joins TRBV27 to TRBJ1-6, with a tentative D call TRBD1 (6 bases). The CDR3 has 14 residues. Trimming took off 2 bases at V and 7 bases at J, with 9 bases between the two ends. Germline CDR1 is MNHEY and CDR2 is SMNVEV (reference sequence). The CDR3 sequence is CASSLVGQNSPLHF. The CDR3 bases are TGTGCCAGCAGTTTAGTAGGACAGAATTCACCCCTCCACTTT.

This clonotype came up many times. The V and J genes are TRBV3-1 and TRBJ1-1; TRBD1 aligns across 7 bases. Germline-derived CDR1 and CDR2 are LGHDT and YNNKEL (reference sequence). V was pared by 0 bases and J by 4 bases, with 2 bases of the junction left unmatched. This CDR3 region has 14 residues. The CDR3 nucleotides are TGTGCCAGCAGCCAAGAACAGGGGCTCACTGAAGCTTTCTTT. Encoded protein: CASSQEQGLTEAFF.

This clonotype was counted ten times or more. CDR3 region: CSARHWTTGELFF. CDR3 sequence (DNA): TGCAGTGCTAGACACTGGACCACCGGGGAGCTGTTTTTT. The J gene is TRBJ2-2, the V gene TRBV20-1; D not resolved. V shed 2 bases and J shed 4 bases, with 8 bases lying between them. This CDR3 has 13 residues. CDR1 and CDR2 (germline): DFQATT, SNEGSKA (reference sequence).

A single count supports this clonotype. A much larger clonotype is one base distant, so this may be a read error. The chain joins TRBV7-3 to TRBJ2-2, with D possibly TRBD1 on 6 matching bases. The V end lost 2 bases, the J end lost 4 bases, and 14 bases lay between the germline ends. The CDR3 is 16 residues long. The germline CDR1 and CDR2 sequences are SGHTA and FQGTGA. The CDR3 spells CASSLPPGAGTGELFF. DNA for the CDR3: TGTGCCAGCAGCTTACCGCCAGGGGCTGGCACCGGGGAGCTGTTTTTT. Looking up the rest from reference TRBV7-3 and TRBJ2-2 gives the full variable domain: GAGVSQTPSNKVTEKGKYVELRCDPISGHTALYWYRQSLGQGPEFLIYFQGTGAADDSGLPNDRFFAVRPEGSVSTLKIQRTERGDSAVYLCASSLPPGAGTGELFFGEGSRLTVL.

In this sample, this clonotype turned up a few times. This chain uses TRBV27 with TRBJ2-1, with D possibly being TRBD2 (5 bases). The CDR3 has 12 amino acids. Germline-derived CDR1 and CDR2 are MNHEY and SMNVEV (reference sequence). Trimming removed 4 bases at V and 8 bases at J, with 9 bases between. CDR3 nucleotide sequence: TGTGCCAGCAGTTACAACGGGGATGAGCAGTTCTTC. Protein product: CASSYNGDEQFF.

This clonotype was counted between two and nine times. The V call is TRBV12-3 or TRBV12-4, the J call TRBJ2-7; TRBD1 agrees at 7 bases. V was pared by 6 bases and J by 4 bases, with 6 bases of the junction left unmatched. The CDR3 consists of 13 residues. This CDR3 is CASSRTGYYEQYF. Here the CDR3 DNA reads TGTGCCAGCAGCCGGACAGGCTATTACGAGCAGTACTTC.

There are many counts of this clonotype. V gene TRBV30 combines with J gene TRBJ2-1; no clear D gene. The length of the CDR3 is 11 residues. Germline V gene data show CDR1 as GTSNPN and CDR2 as SVGIG (reference sequence). V was shortened by 6 bases and J by 3 bases, with 6 bases between the two germline ends. The CDR3 DNA reads as TGTGCCTGCCGTTACTACAATGAGCAGTTCTTC. The encoded protein is CACRYYNEQFF.

This clonotype was recorded only once. This may be a read error, as it is one base from a much larger clone. The chain uses TRBV13 and TRBJ2-7, with D perhaps TRBD1 (5 bases). V lost 5 bases to trimming and J lost 0 bases, with 11 bases between them. CDR3 length equals 14 residues. Germline V gene lookup returns CDR1 PRHDT and CDR2 FYEKMQ (reference sequence). The CDR3 bases are TGTGCCAGCAGCCGGTCCGACAGCTCCTACGAGCAGTACTTC. This encodes CASSRSDSSYEQYF.